Below, 17 T cell receptor beta chains from the same sample are listed, as sequenced in a study of shared clonotypes between healthy human individuals. The protocol was immunoSEQ multiplex PCR, while the TCRdb copy is restricted to in-frame clones and leaves out a portion. The sample consists of millions of clones, around 90% of them appearing once. The specimen was naive CD4+ T cells sorted from blood. Documented subset: CD45RA+ positively selected. Receptors originate from a man younger than 35 in good health.

The rearrangement uses TRBV6-1 and TRBJ1-2, with D possibly being TRBD1 (5 bases). CDR3 length: 15 amino acids. With 7 bases removed from V and 0 bases from J, the gap between germline ends came to 15 bases. The germline CDR1 and CDR2 sequences are MNHNS and SASEGT. CDR3 sequence (DNA): TGTGCCAGCAACGGGGGAGACAAAACTAACTATGGCTACACCTTC. It specifies CASNGGDKTNYGYTF.

The chain is built from TRBV11-2 and TRBJ2-2, with no clear D. From germline, CDR1 is SGHAT and CDR2 FQNNGV. The CDR3 consists of 16 residues. V shed 4 bases and J shed 3 bases, with 15 bases lying between them. The CDR3 sequence: CASSSTRRVHTGELFF. The DNA for the CDR3 is TGTGCCAGCAGCTCAACTCGTCGGGTCCACACCGGGGAGCTGTTTTTT.

This sequence joins TRBV6-6 and TRBJ2-7; TRBD1 agrees at 9 bases. After removal of 7 bases from V and 7 bases from J, the junction contained 11 bases not matched to a gene. Germline V CDR1 and CDR2: MNHNY, SVGAGI (reference sequence). The CDR3 runs 14 residues. CDR3 sequence reads: CASTQGQGMGEQYF. The CDR3 coding sequence is TGTGCCAGCACCCAAGGACAGGGGATGGGGGAGCAGTACTTC.

The chain recombines TRBV28 with TRBJ2-4, with TRBD1 matching 8 bases. Germline CDR1 and CDR2: MDHEN and SYDVKM. V shed 4 bases, J shed 4 bases, and the junction held 3 bases outside the gene matches. The length of the CDR3 is 14 residues. The CDR3 nucleotides read TGTGCCAGCAGTTCCAGGGGGCCTAAAAACATTCAGTACTTC. Translated: CASSSRGPKNIQYF.

A few counts support this clone. This chain links TRBV5-6 with TRBJ1-2, with unresolved D. This CDR3 contains 13 residues. V gave up 0 bases and J gave up 7 bases, with 10 bases separating them. CDR1 and CDR2 from the germline V gene are SGHDT and YYEEEE. Here the CDR3 DNA reads TGTGCCAGCAGCTTGGCCGACGGTGGTGGCTACACCTTC. Encoded protein: CASSLADGGGYTF.

The chain uses TRBV7-9 and TRBJ1-4, with TRBD1 matching 9 bases. Germline trimming cut 0 bases from V and 8 bases from J; bases unmatched to any gene: 16. Looked up from germline, CDR1 is SEHNR and CDR2 is FQNEAQ (reference sequence). This CDR3 comprises 19 residues. The CDR3 reads CASSLAEGTGRSNGEKLFF. In DNA, the CDR3 is TGTGCCAGCAGCTTAGCGGAAGGGACAGGGCGAAGTAATGGGGAAAAACTGTTTTTT.

The chain recombines TRBV5-6 with TRBJ1-6, with D perhaps TRBD1 (5 bases). The CDR3 length is 15 residues. The germline CDR1 and CDR2 sequences are SGHDT and YYEEEE. Deletions cut 1 base from V and 5 bases from J, with 10 bases between. The CDR3 bases are TGTGCCAGCAGCTTGCTTGACAGAAATAATTCACCCCTCCACTTT. Translated, it gives CASSLLDRNNSPLHF.

On this clone: Additional DNA sequences in this sample encode the identical CDR3. The J gene is TRBJ2-7, the V gene TRBV6-6; 10 bases are shared with TRBD1. There are 15 residues in the CDR3. J was trimmed by 3 bases and V by 2 bases; bases with no gene match: 4. Germline CDR1 is MNHNY and CDR2 is SVGAGI (reference sequence). The CDR3 sequence is CASSYPGQGSYEQYF. The CDR3 nucleotides read TGTGCCAGCAGTTACCCGGGACAGGGGAGCTACGAGCAGTACTTC.

The rearrangement uses TRBV19 and TRBJ2-3, with D possibly being TRBD1 (5 bases). The CDR3 covers 15 residues. Germline-derived CDR1 and CDR2 are LNHDA and SQIVND (reference sequence). The V end lost 4 bases, the J end lost 2 bases, and 13 bases lay between the germline ends. The CDR3 is CASSNGQYYTDTQYF. The CDR3 region has the DNA TGTGCCAGTAGTAACGGACAATATTACACAGATACGCAGTATTTT.

The chain carries TRBV10-3 and TRBJ2-7; TRBD2 might be the D (5 bases). V was clipped by 11 bases and J by 0 bases, with 20 bases between them. Germline V lookup: CDR1 ENHRY, CDR2 SYGVKD. This CDR3 is 15 amino acids long. The CDR3 loop is CAVSTGGSSSYEQYF. CDR3 nucleotide sequence: TGTGCCGTATCGACTGGCGGGTCGAGCTCCTACGAGCAGTACTTC.

About this clone: At the DNA level, this CDR3 is encoded by other sequences in the same sample as well. The chain joins TRBV10-3 to TRBJ2-7; 9 bases are shared with TRBD2. J was trimmed by 3 bases and V by 4 bases; bases with no gene match: 4. The CDR3 is 14 amino acids. In germline, CDR1 is ENHRY, CDR2 SYGVKD. The DNA of the CDR3 is TGTGCCATCAGTGCTGGGACTAGCCTCTACGAGCAGTACTTC. This translates into CAISAGTSLYEQYF.

J is TRBJ1-6 and V is TRBV18, with 10 bases that match TRBD1. The CDR3 is 17 residues long. With 1 base clipped from V and 9 bases from J, the junction kept 9 bases outside the gene matches. In germline, CDR1 is KGHSH, CDR2 LQKENI. For the CDR3, the DNA is TGTGCCAGCTCACCACTCGGGACAGGGGCTCCGCTTTCACCCCTCCACTTT. Amino acids: CASSPLGTGAPLSPLHF.

V usage is TRBV28 and J usage is TRBJ1-6; the D is unclear. The CDR3 is made up of 14 amino acids. V was pared by 1 base and J by 7 bases, with 8 bases between. Per the germline V gene, CDR1 is MDHEN and CDR2 is SYDVKM. The CDR3 region has the DNA TGTGCCAGCAGTTTATTGCCGAGGAATTCACCCCTCCACTTT. Encoded protein: CASSLLPRNSPLHF.

The chain carries TRBV19 and TRBJ2-3; D gene ambiguous. The CDR3 has 16 amino acids. Germline CDR1 is LNHDA and CDR2 is SQIVND (reference sequence). Trimming shortened V by 9 bases and J by 2 bases, and 21 bases separated the two germline ends. The CDR3 DNA sequence: TGTGCCAGCGCCGATTTGTCCTCGGCAGTCACAGATACGCAGTATTTT. Translation: CASADLSSAVTDTQYF.

This chain joins TRBV6-6 and TRBJ2-7; D call uncertain. The V gene lost 6 bases and the J gene lost 4 bases, with 10 bases spanning the gap. Germline CDR1 and CDR2: MNHNY and SVGAGI (reference sequence). The CDR3 has 12 residues. The CDR3 DNA sequence: TGTGCCAGCAGCCCCGATAATTACGAGCAGTACTTC. Translation gives CASSPDNYEQYF.

This chain links TRBV7-2 with TRBJ1-5, with D hard to call. V was pared by 6 bases and J by 3 bases, with 9 bases between. CDR3 length equals 13 residues. The V gene's germline CDR1 is SGHTA and CDR2 FQGNSA. This CDR3 is CASRGEFNQPQHF. CDR3 nucleotides: TGTGCCAGCAGGGGCGAATTCAATCAGCCCCAGCATTTT.

The chain carries TRBV6-1 and TRBJ2-7; D is undetermined. CDR3 length equals 18 residues. With 4 bases removed from V and 3 bases from J, the gap between germline ends came to 25 bases. Germline CDR1 is MNHNS and CDR2 is SASEGT. The CDR3 nucleotides read TGTGCCAGCAGTGGCATATCCGGGCCTCAAAGCTGGGGCTACGAGCAGTACTTC. This gives the protein CASSGISGPQSWGYEQYF.